This T cell receptor (beta chain) was identified during a study of human T cells and chemical hapten exposure. Each CDR3 protein is one row after TCRdb ran MiXCR on the RACE reads. Of some 330,000 distinct CDR3 sequences in the sample, 4.5% to 7% were seen once. Time point in this sample: pre-sensitization, week 0. Treatment reported: therapeutic diphenylcyclopropenone sensitization with weekly scalp DPC. This clonotype was recorded many times. V gave up 4 bases and J gave up 10 bases, with 14 bases separating them. The CDR3 spans 14 residues. Looked up from germline, CDR1 is MNHEY and CDR2 is SVGEGT. The sample consisted of whole blood, taken in connection with sensitization to the hapten diphenylcyclopropenone (DPC). The TCR comes from a woman under 30 with alopecia areata. Some clones in this sample may be carry-over from other donors' samples. The rearrangement uses TRBV6-2 or TRBV6-3 and TRBJ1-6, with D unresolved. The CDR3 is CASSFNRRESPLHF. The CDR3 DNA reads as TGTGCCAGCAGTTTTAACCGACGGGAATCACCCCTCCACTTT.